This T cell receptor beta chain was retrieved from a study of STAT5B mutations in CD4+ large granular lymphocyte leukemia. Overall study: Cryopreserved patient cells were CD8-depleted, then anti-CD4 bead selected.

In regard to this clone: Antigen unknown.

The CDR3 loop spans 14 amino acids. The V segment lost 5 bases and the J segment 4 bases; nucleotides outside the gene matches: 5. The germline gives CDR1 SGHNT, CDR2 YENEEA. Study-wide findings and caveats: TRBV06-family usage was enriched in top patient clones (8/27) versus controls (2/35).

Bead-separated CD4+, CD4+CD8+, CD57+ or CD56+ fractions, or PBMC, were used. Original methodology: Lowest detectable productive clonotype frequency was 2.59 x 10-5. Assay used: immunoSEQ multiplex PCR; TCRdb lists only in-frame clones, some missing. That table furnishes V, J and clone size, whereas the DNA furnished D and trimming. In the table there are thousands of clones, about nine tenths of which are singletons. The genes are TRBV11-3 and TRBJ2-7, with 10 bases lining up with TRBD2. Specimen: PBMCs. The receptor's source is a woman in her 70s with CD4+ T-cell large granular lymphocyte leukemia. CDR3 bases: TGTGCCAGCAGCAGAGCGGGGGGGCCGTACGAGCAGTACTTC. Translation gives CASSRAGGPYEQYF. Based on the CDR3 plus reference TRBV11-3 and TRBJ2-7, the full variable domain is EAGVVQSPRYKIIEKKQPVAFWCNPISGHNTLYWYLQNLGQGPELLIRYENEEAVDDSQLPKDRFSAERLKGVDSTLKIQPAELGDSAVYLCASSRAGGPYEQYFGPGTRLTVT.